The present TCR beta chain was sequenced within a study of a mutant IDH1 vaccine in newly diagnosed glioma. Study-level information: Onset of vaccination occurred 4-6 weeks following radiotherapy alone, or with temozolomide cycles. Before enrollment, the patients had been treated with radiotherapy alone, temozolomide alone, or both together. Most of them had received both. V12 occurred at week 35 and V13 at week 47.

This table comes from immunoSEQ multiplex PCR, and its TCRdb copy is limited to in-frame clones, with some not included. The table shows about 50,000 clones, with around 84% occurring only once. Of note for this clone: Its cognate antigen is unknown.

The germline gives CDR1 SGHNT, CDR2 YYREEE (reference sequence). V was shortened by 4 bases and J by 4 bases, with 9 bases between the two germline ends. CDR3 size: 13 residues. The time point is: week 47, end of study. The study gave 300 ug of mutant IDH1 20-mer peptide per vaccine dose, with topical imiquimod. Donors' newly diagnosed IDH1-mutant WHO grade 3 or 4 astrocytomas lacked nuclear ATRX. This material consisted of PBMCs, taken from a glioma patient whose treatment included an IDH1 peptide vaccine. J is TRBJ2-1 and V is TRBV5-4; tentative D call: TRBD1 (5 bases). The TCR sequence derives from a woman aged 25 to 39 with glioma. Some clones in this sample may be carry-over from other donors' samples. The CDR3, as DNA: TGTGCCAGCAGCGTACAGGTTTACAATGAGCAGTTCTTC. Its translation is CASSVQVYNEQFF.